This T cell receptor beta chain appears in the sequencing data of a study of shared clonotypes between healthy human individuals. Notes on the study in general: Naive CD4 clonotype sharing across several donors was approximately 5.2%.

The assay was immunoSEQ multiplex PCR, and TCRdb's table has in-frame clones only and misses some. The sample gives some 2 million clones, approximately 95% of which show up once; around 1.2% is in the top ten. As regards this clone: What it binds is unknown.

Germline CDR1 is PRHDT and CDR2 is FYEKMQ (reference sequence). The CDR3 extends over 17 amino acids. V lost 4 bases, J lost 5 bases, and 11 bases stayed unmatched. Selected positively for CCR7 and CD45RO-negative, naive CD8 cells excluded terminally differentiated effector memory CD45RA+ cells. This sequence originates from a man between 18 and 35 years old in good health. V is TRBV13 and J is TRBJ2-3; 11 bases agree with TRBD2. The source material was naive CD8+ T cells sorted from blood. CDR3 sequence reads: CASSSPGTSGQGDTQYF. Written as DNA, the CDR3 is TGTGCCAGCAGCTCCCCCGGGACTAGCGGACAAGGAGATACGCAGTATTTT.